This TCR beta chain stems from a study of post-analysis software for immune sequencing data. The study, taken as a whole, reports: Higher frequency in patients than in controls was seen for roughly five TRBV segments, with TRBV5-6, TRBV5-1 and TRBV20-1 among them.

V shed 3 bases and J shed 1 base, with 16 bases lying between them. The CDR3 is 18 residues long. Per germline, CDR1 SGHTA and CDR2 FQGNSA. Remarks on this clonotype: Its cognate antigen is unknown.

Presence of unique molecular identifiers characterized the TCR beta cDNA libraries. TCRdb called the PCR reads again in MiXCR, with one record for every CDR3 protein. The table lists approximately 660,000 distinct CDR3 sequences, 59% of them singletons, with around 10% in the top ten. The TCR was taken from a girl aged 2 to 10 with multiple sclerosis. Material for sequencing was blood. The V and J genes are TRBV7-2 and TRBJ2-6; D possibly corresponds to TRBD1 (7 bases). In DNA, the CDR3 is TGTGCCAGCAGCTTGGCGCGGGACAGCCTTTCTGGGGCCAACGTCCTGACTTTC. Its translation is CASSLARDSLSGANVLTF.